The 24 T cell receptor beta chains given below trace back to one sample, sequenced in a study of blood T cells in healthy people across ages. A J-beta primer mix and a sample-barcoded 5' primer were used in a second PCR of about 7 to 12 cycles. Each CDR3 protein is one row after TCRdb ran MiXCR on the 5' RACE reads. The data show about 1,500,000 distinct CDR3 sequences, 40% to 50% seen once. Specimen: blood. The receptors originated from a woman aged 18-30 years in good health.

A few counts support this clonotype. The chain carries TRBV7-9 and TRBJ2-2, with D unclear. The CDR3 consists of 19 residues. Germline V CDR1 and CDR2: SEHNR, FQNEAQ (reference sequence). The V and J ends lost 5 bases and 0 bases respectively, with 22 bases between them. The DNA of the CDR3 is TGTGCCAGCAGCCCCCCGTTGGGAAGGGAAGCCGCGAACACCGGGGAGCTGTTTTTT. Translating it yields CASSPPLGREAANTGELFF.

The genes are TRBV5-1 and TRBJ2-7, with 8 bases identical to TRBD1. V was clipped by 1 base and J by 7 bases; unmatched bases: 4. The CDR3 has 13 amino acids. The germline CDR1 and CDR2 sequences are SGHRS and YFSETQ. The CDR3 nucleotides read TGCGCCAGCAGCTTGACAGGGGGAGTGGAGCAGTACTTC. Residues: CASSLTGGVEQYF.

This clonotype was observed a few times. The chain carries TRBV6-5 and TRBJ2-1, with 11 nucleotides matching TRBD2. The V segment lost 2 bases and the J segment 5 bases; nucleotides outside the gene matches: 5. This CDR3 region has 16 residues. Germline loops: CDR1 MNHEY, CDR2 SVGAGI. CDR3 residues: CASSYPGTSGDNEQFF. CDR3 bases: TGTGCCAGCAGTTACCCGGGGACTAGCGGAGACAATGAGCAGTTCTTC.

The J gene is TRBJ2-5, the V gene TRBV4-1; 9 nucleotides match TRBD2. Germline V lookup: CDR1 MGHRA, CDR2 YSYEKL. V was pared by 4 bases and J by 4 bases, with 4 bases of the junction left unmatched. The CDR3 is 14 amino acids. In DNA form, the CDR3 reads TGCGCCAGCAGCCCTAGCGGGATGGGAGAGACCCAGTACTTC. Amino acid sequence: CASSPSGMGETQYF.

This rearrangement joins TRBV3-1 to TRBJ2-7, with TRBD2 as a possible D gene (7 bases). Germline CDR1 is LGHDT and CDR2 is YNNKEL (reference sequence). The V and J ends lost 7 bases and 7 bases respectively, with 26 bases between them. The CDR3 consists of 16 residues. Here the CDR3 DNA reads TGTGCCAGCACCCTAAGGGGGGGGGAGGACTACAATGAGCAGTACTTC. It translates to CASTLRGGEDYNEQYF.

For the CDR3, the DNA is TGCGCCTCCCGAGGGACCCAGTACTTC. Amino acid sequence: CASRGTQYF. The chain links TRBV23-1 to TRBJ2-5; D is ambiguous. TRBV23-1 counts as an open reading frame of uncertain function. The CDR3 contains 9 residues. Trimming removed 11 bases at V and 7 bases at J, with 8 bases between.

CDR3 nucleotide sequence: TGTGCCAGCATCTCCGACCCTACAGGGGTGAACACTGAAGCTTTCTTT. Its protein is CASISDPTGVNTEAFF. The V and J genes are TRBV7-2 and TRBJ1-1; 7 bases line up with TRBD1. The ends lost 7 bases at V and 0 bases at J; junction bases unmatched: 11. The CDR3 spans 16 residues. CDR1 is SGHTA, CDR2 FQGNSA, per germline.

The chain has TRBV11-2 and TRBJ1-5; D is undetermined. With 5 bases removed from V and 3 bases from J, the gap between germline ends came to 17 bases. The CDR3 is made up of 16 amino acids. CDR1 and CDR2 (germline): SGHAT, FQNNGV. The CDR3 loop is CASSQADVRYNQPQHF. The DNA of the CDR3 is TGTGCCAGCAGCCAAGCGGATGTTCGGTACAATCAGCCCCAGCATTTT.

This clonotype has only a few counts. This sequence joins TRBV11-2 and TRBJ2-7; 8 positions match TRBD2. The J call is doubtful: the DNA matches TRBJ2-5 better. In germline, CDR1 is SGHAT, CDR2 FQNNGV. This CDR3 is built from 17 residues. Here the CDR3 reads CASSLGAHSGTGGTQYF. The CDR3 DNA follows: TGTGCCAGCAGCTTAGGGGCACATAGCGGGACTGGTGGGACCCAGTACTTC.

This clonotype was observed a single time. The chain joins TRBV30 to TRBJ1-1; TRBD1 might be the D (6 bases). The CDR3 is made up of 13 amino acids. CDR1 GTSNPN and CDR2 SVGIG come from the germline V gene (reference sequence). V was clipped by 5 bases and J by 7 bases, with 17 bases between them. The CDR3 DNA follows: TGTGCCTGGGAACAGGGAGAGGGGGGTGAAGCTTTCTTT. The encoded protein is CAWEQGEGGEAFF.

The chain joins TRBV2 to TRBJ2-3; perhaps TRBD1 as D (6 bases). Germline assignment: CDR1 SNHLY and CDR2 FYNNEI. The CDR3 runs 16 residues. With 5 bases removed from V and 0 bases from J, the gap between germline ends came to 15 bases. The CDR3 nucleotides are TGTGCCAGCAGTTCCCGGACAGCCCTTAGCACAGATACGCAGTATTTT. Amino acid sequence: CASSSRTALSTDTQYF.

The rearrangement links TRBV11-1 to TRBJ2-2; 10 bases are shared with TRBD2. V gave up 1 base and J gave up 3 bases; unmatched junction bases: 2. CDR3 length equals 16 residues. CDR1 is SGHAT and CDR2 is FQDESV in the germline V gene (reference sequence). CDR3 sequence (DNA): TGTGCCAGCAGCTTAGGGACTAGCGGATACACCGGGGAGCTGTTTTTT. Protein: CASSLGTSGYTGELFF. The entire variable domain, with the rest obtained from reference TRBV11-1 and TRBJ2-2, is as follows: EAEVAQSPRYKITEKSQAVAFWCDPISGHATLYWYRQILGQGPELLVQFQDESVVDDSQLPKDRFSAERLKGVDSTLKIQPAELGDSAMYLCASSLGTSGYTGELFFGEGSRLTVL.

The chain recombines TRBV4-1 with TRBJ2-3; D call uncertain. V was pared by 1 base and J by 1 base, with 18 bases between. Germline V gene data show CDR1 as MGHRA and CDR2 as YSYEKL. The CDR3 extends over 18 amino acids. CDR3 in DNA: TGCGCCAGCAGCCAAGTGGAGCCAGGCGACTGGCGCACAGATACGCAGTATTTT. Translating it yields CASSQVEPGDWRTDTQYF.

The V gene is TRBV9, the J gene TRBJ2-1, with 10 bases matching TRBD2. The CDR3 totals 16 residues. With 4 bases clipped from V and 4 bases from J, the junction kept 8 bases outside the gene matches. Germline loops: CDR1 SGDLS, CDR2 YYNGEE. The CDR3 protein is CASSPSGGVVYNEQFF. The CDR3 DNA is TGTGCCAGCAGCCCTAGCGGGGGAGTCGTGTACAATGAGCAGTTCTTC.

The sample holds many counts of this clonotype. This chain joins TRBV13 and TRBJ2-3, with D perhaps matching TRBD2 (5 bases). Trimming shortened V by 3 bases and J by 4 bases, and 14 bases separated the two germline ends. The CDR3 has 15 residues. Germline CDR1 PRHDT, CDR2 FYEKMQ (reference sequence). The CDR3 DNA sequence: TGTGCCAGCAGCTTGGGAGAGCTTTTGGCAGATACGCAGTATTTT. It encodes CASSLGELLADTQYF. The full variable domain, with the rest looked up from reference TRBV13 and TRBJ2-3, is AAGVIQSPRHLIKEKRETATLKCYPIPRHDTVYWYQQGPGQDPQFLISFYEKMQSDKGSIPDRFSAQQFSDYHSELNMSSLELGDSALYFCASSLGELLADTQYFGPGTRLTVL.

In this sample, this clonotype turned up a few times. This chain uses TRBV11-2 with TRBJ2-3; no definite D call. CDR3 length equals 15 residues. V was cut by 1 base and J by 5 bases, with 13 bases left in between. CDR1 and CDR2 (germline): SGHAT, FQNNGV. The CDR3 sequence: CASSLVTLPGDTQYF. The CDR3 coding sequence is TGTGCCAGCAGCTTAGTTACACTGCCCGGAGATACGCAGTATTTT.

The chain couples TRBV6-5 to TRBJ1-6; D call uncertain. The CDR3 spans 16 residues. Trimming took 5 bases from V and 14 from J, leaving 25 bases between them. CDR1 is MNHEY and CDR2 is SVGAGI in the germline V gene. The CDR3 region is CASSHETRTLNSALHF. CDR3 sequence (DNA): TGTGCCAGCAGTCACGAGACAAGGACCCTCAATTCTGCCCTCCACTTT.

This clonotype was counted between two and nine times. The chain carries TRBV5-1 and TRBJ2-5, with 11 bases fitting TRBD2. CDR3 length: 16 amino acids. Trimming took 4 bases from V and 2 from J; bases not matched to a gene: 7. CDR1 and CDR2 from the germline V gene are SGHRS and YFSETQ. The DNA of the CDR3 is TGCGCCAGCAGCAACGGTGGACTAGCGGGTCAAGAGACCCAGTACTTC. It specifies CASSNGGLAGQETQYF. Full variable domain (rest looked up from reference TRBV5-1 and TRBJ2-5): KAGVTQTPRYLIKTRGQQVTLSCSPISGHRSVSWYQQTPGQGLQFLFEYFSETQRNKGNFPGRFSGRQFSNSRSEMNVSTLELGDSALYLCASSNGGLAGQETQYFGPGTRLLVL.

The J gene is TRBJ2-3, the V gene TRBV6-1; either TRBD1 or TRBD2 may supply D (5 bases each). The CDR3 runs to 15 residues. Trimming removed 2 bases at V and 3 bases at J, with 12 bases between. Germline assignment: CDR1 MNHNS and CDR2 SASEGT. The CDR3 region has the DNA TGTGCCAGCAGTGAACGTGGGGGATGGACAGATACGCAGTATTTT. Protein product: CASSERGGWTDTQYF.

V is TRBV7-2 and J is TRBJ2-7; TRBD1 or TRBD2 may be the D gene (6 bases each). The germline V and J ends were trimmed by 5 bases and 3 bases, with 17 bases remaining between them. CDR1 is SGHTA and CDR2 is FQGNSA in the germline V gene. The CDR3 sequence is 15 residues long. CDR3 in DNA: TGTGCCAGCAGCCGACATCCGGGGGCCGTCTACGAGCAGTACTTC. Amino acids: CASSRHPGAVYEQYF.

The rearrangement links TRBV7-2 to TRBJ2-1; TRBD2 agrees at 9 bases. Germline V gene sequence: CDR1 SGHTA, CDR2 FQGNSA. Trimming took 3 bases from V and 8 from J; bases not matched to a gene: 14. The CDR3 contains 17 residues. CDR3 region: CASSFQYWAGGPDEQFF. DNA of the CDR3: TGTGCCAGCAGCTTTCAATATTGGGCGGGGGGGCCAGATGAGCAGTTCTTC.

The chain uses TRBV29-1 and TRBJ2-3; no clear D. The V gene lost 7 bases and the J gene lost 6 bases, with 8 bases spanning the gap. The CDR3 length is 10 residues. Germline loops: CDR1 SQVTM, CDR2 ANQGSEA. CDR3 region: CSAVGDTQYF. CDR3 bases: TGCAGCGCGGTTGGGGATACGCAGTATTTT.

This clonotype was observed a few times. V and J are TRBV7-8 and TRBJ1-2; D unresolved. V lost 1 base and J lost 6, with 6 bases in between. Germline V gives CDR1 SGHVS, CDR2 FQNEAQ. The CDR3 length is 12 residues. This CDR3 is CASSLERNGYTF. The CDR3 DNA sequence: TGTGCCAGCAGCTTAGAAAGAAATGGCTACACCTTC.

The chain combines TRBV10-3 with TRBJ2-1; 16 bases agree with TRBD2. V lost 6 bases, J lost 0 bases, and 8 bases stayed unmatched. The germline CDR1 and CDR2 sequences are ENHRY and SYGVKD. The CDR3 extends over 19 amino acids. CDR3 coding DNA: TGTGCCATCAGGTCCGGGACTAGCGGGAGGGCTAGCTCCTACAATGAGCAGTTCTTC. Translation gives CAIRSGTSGRASSYNEQFF.